The 9 T cell receptor beta chains below come from one sample, sequenced in a study of OX40 agonist ivuxolimab in advanced cancers. Clones were read by immunoSEQ multiplex PCR, and TCRdb kept only the in-frame ones, dropping some. The sample lists some 69,000 clones; roughly 88% were seen once. The sample here was CD4+ or CD8+ T cells sorted from blood, taken in a trial of the OX40 agonist ivuxolimab. These receptors were taken from an adult with an advanced solid tumor such as melanoma, head and neck, liver or kidney cancer.

The gene calls are TRBV5-5 and TRBJ1-5; 8 nucleotides line up with TRBD1. This CDR3 comprises 20 residues. V was clipped by 0 bases and J by 1 base; unmatched bases: 15. Germline CDR1 reads SGHKS; CDR2 reads YYEKEE (reference sequence). CDR3 protein: CASSLGLPFTGGGSNQPQHF. In DNA, the CDR3 is TGTGCCAGCAGCTTGGGGTTGCCCTTTACAGGGGGTGGAAGCAATCAGCCCCAGCATTTT.

The gene calls are TRBV19 and TRBJ2-3; TRBD2 aligns across 13 bases. The V gene's germline CDR1 is LNHDA and CDR2 SQIVND (reference sequence). Trimming removed 1 base from V and 2 bases from J; junction bases left unmatched: 6. The CDR3 totals 18 residues. For the CDR3, the DNA is TGTGCCAGTAGTATAGGACTAGCGGGAGGAGGCTCCACAGATACGCAGTATTTT. Protein: CASSIGLAGGGSTDTQYF.

The chain couples TRBV5-5 to TRBJ1-1; D unresolved. The V gene's germline CDR1 is SGHKS and CDR2 YYEKEE (reference sequence). V was shortened by 1 base and J by 7 bases, with 5 bases between the two germline ends. CDR3 size: 11 residues. The chain's CDR3 is CASSLSGEAFF. CDR3 nucleotides: TGTGCCAGCAGCTTGTCGGGTGAAGCTTTCTTT.

This chain joins TRBV27 and TRBJ1-5; D call uncertain. Germline V gene data show CDR1 as MNHEY and CDR2 as SMNVEV (reference sequence). The V end was cut by 3 bases, the J end by 6 bases, with 9 bases between. The CDR3 spans 13 residues. CDR3 loop: CASSFSDGQPQHF. CDR3 coding DNA: TGTGCCAGCAGTTTCTCGGATGGTCAGCCCCAGCATTTT.

V gene TRBV5-4 combines with J gene TRBJ1-2, with 9 bases fitting TRBD1. Germline lookup yields CDR1 SGHNT and CDR2 YYREEE (reference sequence). After removal of 2 bases from V and 4 bases from J, the junction contained 6 bases not matched to a gene. The CDR3 sequence is 15 residues long. The CDR3 spells CASSFMGQGGYGYTF. The CDR3 DNA reads TGTGCCAGCAGCTTTATGGGACAGGGAGGCTATGGCTACACCTTC.

CDR3 DNA sequence: TGTGCCAGCAGCGCACAGGGGAATTTGGACACCGGGGAGCTGTTTTTT. Translation: CASSAQGNLDTGELFF. This chain uses TRBV5-8 with TRBJ2-2, with 7 positions matching TRBD1. Germline CDR1 reads SGHTS; CDR2 reads YDEGEE. CDR3 length equals 16 residues. Trimming took 4 bases from V and 3 from J; bases not matched to a gene: 9.

The genes are TRBV19 and TRBJ2-5, with no clear D. Judging by the DNA end, TRBJ2-7 fits better; the J call may be wrong. CDR1 is LNHDA and CDR2 is SQIVND in the germline V gene (reference sequence). The CDR3 has 14 amino acids. The CDR3 nucleotides are TGTGCCAGTAGTATATACACGAGCGACTACGAGCAGTACTTC. It specifies CASSIYTSDYEQYF.

This chain links TRBV9 with TRBJ2-2; D possibly matches TRBD1 or TRBD2 (5 bases each). The germline V and J ends were trimmed by 3 bases and 3 bases, with 12 bases remaining between them. Germline CDR1 and CDR2: SGDLS and YYNGEE. The CDR3 runs 15 residues. CDR3 sequence reads: CASSETGTHTGELFF. The CDR3 DNA sequence: TGTGCCAGCAGCGAAACCGGGACCCACACCGGGGAGCTGTTTTTT.

This clone was detected only a few times. The chain links TRBV18 to TRBJ1-5, with D possibly matching TRBD1 (5 bases). The CDR3 spans 13 residues. Germline CDR1 and CDR2: KGHSH and LQKENI. Trimming shortened V by 2 bases and J by 4 bases, and 6 bases separated the two germline ends. CDR3 nucleotides: TGTGCCAGCTCACCAGGGGGAAATCAGCCCCAGCATTTT. Protein product: CASSPGGNQPQHF. Using reference TRBV18 and TRBJ1-5 for the parts outside the CDR3, the full variable domain is NAGVMQNPRHLVRRRGQEARLRCSPMKGHSHVYWYRQLPEEGLKFMVYLQKENIIDESGMPKERFSAEFPKEGPSILRIQQVVRGDSAAYFCASSPGGNQPQHFGDGTRLSIL.